This entry is about one T cell receptor beta chain. Authors' analysis steps: Using reference gene primer amplification, nucleated cell counts were estimated. Sequenced by immunoSEQ multiplex PCR; TCRdb stores in-frame clones only, minus some. That table furnishes V, J and clone size, whereas the DNA furnished D and trimming. The sample holds 110,000 or so clones, more than 65% seen once. The sample is drawn from a study of blood T cell repertoires in COVID-19. Study-wide context: Samples of COVID-19 (acute and convalescent) were obtained from the United States, Italy and Spain.

The CDR3 covers 16 residues. The V gene end was trimmed by 4 bases and the J gene end by 3 bases; junction bases not matched to a gene: 8. Germline V gene lookup returns CDR1 LNHNV and CDR2 YYDKDF (reference sequence). The chain uses TRBV15 and TRBJ2-7; 11 bases fit TRBD1. The sample comprised peripheral blood. The TCR comes from a woman older than 75 with active or convalescent COVID-19. The CDR3 region is CATSNPLGTGGYEQYF. In DNA, the CDR3 is TGTGCCACCAGCAATCCCCTTGGGACAGGGGGCTACGAGCAGTACTTC.